This T cell receptor (beta chain) stems from a study of cytomegalovirus exposure and HLA in healthy donors. The study, taken as a whole, reports: The study flagged 150 to 200 TCR beta chains as cytomegalovirus-associated. Reported results showed that the classifier diagnosed cytomegalovirus status with high specificity and sensitivity.

Libraries were prepared by immunoSEQ multiplex PCR; TCRdb keeps only in-frame clonotypes and omits some of them. The sample lists about 270,000 clones, 65% to 90% occurring once. Notes on this clone: Its target is unknown.

Donors were drawn from the approximately 110-subject validation cohort, separate from the approximately 670-subject first cohort. This CDR3 is built from 15 residues. Trimming took 3 bases from V and 1 from J; bases not matched to a gene: 0. CDR1 and CDR2 (germline): KGHSH, LQKENI. Sequencing was performed on PBMCs. The sequence came from a woman aged 18-35 years in good health and CMV-seronegative. The V and J genes are TRBV18 and TRBJ2-6; 7 positions match TRBD1. CDR3 sequence (DNA): TGTGCCAGCTCACCGGGACAGTCTGGGGCCAACGTCCTGACTTTC. Translation gives CASSPGQSGANVLTF.